The 20 T cell receptor beta chains reported below all come from one sample, sequenced in a study of shared clonotypes between healthy human individuals. CD45RO-negative, CCR7-selected cells formed the naive CD8 fraction, which excluded terminally differentiated effector memory CD45RA+ cells. Method: immunoSEQ multiplex PCR; TCRdb's copy keeps in-frame clones and lacks some. The data hold about 1.9 million clones, with just under 95% observed a single time. Sequenced material: naive CD8+ T cells from PBMCs. Receptors were obtained from a young man in good health. Some clones in this sample may be carry-over from other donors' samples.

The chain uses TRBV7-2 and TRBJ2-1, with 7 nucleotides matching TRBD1. The germline V gene has CDR1 SGHTA and CDR2 FQGNSA. After removal of 3 bases from V and 3 bases from J, the junction contained 5 bases not matched to a gene. This CDR3 spans 15 amino acids. CDR3 in amino acids: CASSFGTDVYNEQFF. The DNA of the CDR3 is TGTGCCAGCAGCTTTGGGACAGACGTCTACAATGAGCAGTTCTTC.

The chain joins TRBV6-1 to TRBJ2-1; 10 positions agree with TRBD2. Germline V gene data show CDR1 as MNHNS and CDR2 as SASEGT. The CDR3 is 14 residues long. The V and J ends lost 4 bases and 8 bases, in that order; junction bases with no gene match: 5. The CDR3 DNA follows: TGTGCCAGCAGTGTTAGCGGGAGGATCGATGAGCAGTTCTTC. This encodes CASSVSGRIDEQFF.

The genes are TRBV4-3 and TRBJ1-5, with D possibly being TRBD1 (6 bases). V was shortened by 1 base and J by 6 bases, with 13 bases between the two germline ends. The CDR3 runs 15 residues. Germline V lookup: CDR1 LGHNA, CDR2 YSLEER. CDR3 nucleotides: TGCGCCAGCAGCCAAGGGAACAGGGCAGGTCAGCCCCAGCATTTT. Its protein product is CASSQGNRAGQPQHF.

J is TRBJ1-3 and V is TRBV6-5; 9 nucleotides match TRBD1. The V segment lost 5 bases and the J segment 4 bases; nucleotides outside the gene matches: 3. This CDR3 is built from 14 residues. Germline V gene sequence: CDR1 MNHEY, CDR2 SVGAGI. CDR3 nucleotides: TGTGCCAGCAGTCGACAGGGGGTGGGAAACACCATATATTTT. Translated: CASSRQGVGNTIYF.

Worth noting for this clone: The sample has other DNA sequences that encode this CDR3 too. This chain connects TRBV27 to TRBJ2-7; D call uncertain. The CDR3 is 13 residues long. CDR1 is MNHEY, CDR2 SMNVEV, per germline (reference sequence). Trimming removed 0 bases from V and 2 bases from J, with 5 bases in between. The CDR3 here is CASSLSTTYEQYF. DNA for the CDR3: TGTGCCAGCAGTTTATCCACCACCTACGAGCAGTACTTC.

V gene TRBV4-2 combines with J gene TRBJ2-7; a possible D gene is TRBD1 (6 bases). The V gene lost 4 bases and the J gene lost 5 bases, with 18 bases spanning the gap. CDR1 is LGHNA, CDR2 YNFKEQ, per germline. The CDR3 has 15 residues. Here the CDR3 DNA reads TGTGCCAGCAGCCCCGGGGACCGGCCAGGGGACGAGCAGTACTTC. Translated, it gives CASSPGDRPGDEQYF.

The CDR3 sequence is CASSQGVGGRNQPQHF. The CDR3 DNA reads as TGCGCCAGCAGCCAAGGGGTAGGGGGCCGCAATCAGCCCCAGCATTTT. The V gene is TRBV4-3, the J gene TRBJ1-5, with 7 bases fitting TRBD1. CDR3 size: 16 residues. Germline values: CDR1 LGHNA, CDR2 YSLEER. The V gene end was trimmed by 1 base and the J gene end by 2 bases; junction bases not matched to a gene: 5.

This rearrangement joins TRBV2 to TRBJ1-2, with D perhaps matching TRBD1 (5 bases). The CDR3 is 14 amino acids. The germline V and J ends were trimmed by 6 bases and 1 base, with 12 bases remaining between them. Per the germline V gene, CDR1 is SNHLY and CDR2 is FYNNEI. The CDR3 coding sequence is TGTGCCAGCAGCCTCGCGACAGTTAACTATGGCTACACCTTC. Its protein is CASSLATVNYGYTF.

About this clone itself: At the DNA level, this CDR3 is encoded by other sequences in the same sample as well. The gene calls are TRBV9 and TRBJ2-7; D may match TRBD1 or TRBD2 (5 bases each). The CDR3 has 12 residues. With 3 bases removed from V and 3 bases from J, the gap between germline ends came to 7 bases. Germline assignment: CDR1 SGDLS and CDR2 YYNGEE. The DNA for the CDR3 is TGTGCCAGCAGCGGGGACGGCTACGAGCAGTACTTC. This sequence encodes CASSGDGYEQYF.

The rearrangement uses TRBV12-5 and TRBJ2-7; D gene unclear. The CDR3 sequence is 12 residues long. Germline loops: CDR1 LGHNT, CDR2 FRNRAP. The V end was cut by 5 bases, the J end by 4 bases, with 9 bases between. The chain's CDR3 is CASGPGPYEQYF. CDR3 coding DNA: TGTGCTAGTGGTCCCGGGCCTTACGAGCAGTACTTC.

The chain combines TRBV5-6 with TRBJ2-7; 12 positions agree with TRBD2. This CDR3 is built from 16 residues. Germline trimming cut 3 bases from V and 6 bases from J; bases unmatched to any gene: 10. CDR1 and CDR2 from the germline V gene are SGHDT and YYEEEE. CDR3 sequence: CASSSPGLAGGGEQYF. CDR3 bases: TGTGCCAGCAGCTCTCCCGGGCTAGCGGGAGGGGGCGAGCAGTACTTC.

The chain combines TRBV30 with TRBJ1-1; D is unclear. Trimming removed 2 bases at V and 1 base at J, with 17 bases between. CDR3 length: 16 residues. Germline CDR1 reads GTSNPN; CDR2 reads SVGIG (reference sequence). Written as DNA, the CDR3 is TGTGCCTGGAGTCTACACCCGGCGGAACAGAACACTGAAGCTTTCTTT. Residues: CAWSLHPAEQNTEAFF. The full variable domain, its missing parts supplied by reference TRBV30 and TRBJ1-1, is SQTIHQWPATLVQPVGSPLSLECTVEGTSNPNLYWYRQAAGRGLQLLFYSVGIGQISSEVPQNLSASRPQDRQFILSSKKLLLSDSGFYLCAWSLHPAEQNTEAFFGQGTRLTVV.

V is TRBV10-3 and J is TRBJ2-7, with D uncertain. Trimming pared 0 bases from V and 2 bases from J, leaving 11 bases between. The CDR3 is 15 residues long. The V gene's germline CDR1 is ENHRY and CDR2 SYGVKD. The CDR3 region is CAISESRLAPYEQYF. DNA of the CDR3: TGTGCCATCAGTGAGTCTCGGTTGGCCCCCTACGAGCAGTACTTC.

The chain carries TRBV30 and TRBJ2-7; 7 bases fit TRBD1. The CDR3 spans 13 residues. Germline V gene data show CDR1 as GTSNPN and CDR2 as SVGIG (reference sequence). V shed 0 bases and J 2 bases; nucleotides not matched to a gene: 1. DNA of the CDR3: TGTGCCTGGAGTGTAGGGACAGCCTACGAGCAGTACTTC. It encodes CAWSVGTAYEQYF. The full variable domain, with the rest looked up from reference TRBV30 and TRBJ2-7, is SQTIHQWPATLVQPVGSPLSLECTVEGTSNPNLYWYRQAAGRGLQLLFYSVGIGQISSEVPQNLSASRPQDRQFILSSKKLLLSDSGFYLCAWSVGTAYEQYFGPGTRLTVT.

This chain joins TRBV29-1 and TRBJ1-1; no firm D call. Germline V CDR1 and CDR2: SQVTM, ANQGSEA. The ends were cut back, 6 bases at V and 0 bases at J, with 14 bases in the middle. The CDR3 is 14 amino acids. Written as DNA, the CDR3 is TGCAGCGTCCAAAGGGCAGGTATGAACACTGAAGCTTTCTTT. Translated: CSVQRAGMNTEAFF.

This clone was recorded at least ten times. The J gene is TRBJ1-2, the V gene TRBV11-2; possible D gene TRBD1, 5 bases. The CDR3 is made up of 13 amino acids. V was clipped by 5 bases and J by 5 bases, with 12 bases between them. CDR1 and CDR2 from the germline V gene are SGHAT and FQNNGV. The CDR3 is CASSPSGKYGYTF. Here the CDR3 DNA reads TGTGCCAGCAGCCCCTCAGGGAAGTATGGCTACACCTTC. The full variable domain, rest sourced from reference TRBV11-2 and TRBJ1-2, is EAGVAQSPRYKIIEKRQSVAFWCNPISGHATLYWYQQILGQGPKLLIQFQNNGVVDDSQLPKDRFSAERLKGVDSTLKIQPAKLEDSAVYLCASSPSGKYGYTFGSGTRLTVV.

The J gene is TRBJ1-1, the V gene TRBV4-2; D not resolved. There are 15 residues in the CDR3. The germline CDR1 and CDR2 sequences are LGHNA and YNFKEQ. Trimming removed 0 bases from V and 4 bases from J, with 12 bases in between. The CDR3 nucleotides are TGTGCCAGCAGCCAAGAAGCGGGTAAGTTCACTGAAGCTTTCTTT. Its protein product is CASSQEAGKFTEAFF.

The chain couples TRBV30 to TRBJ2-2, with D possibly matching TRBD2 (5 bases). CDR1 and CDR2 from the germline V gene are GTSNPN and SVGIG (reference sequence). Trimming took 1 base from V and 1 from J, leaving 7 bases between them. The CDR3 is 14 amino acids. In DNA form, the CDR3 reads TGTGCCTGGAGTGGCGGGCGGAACACCGGGGAGCTGTTTTTT. Its protein product is CAWSGGRNTGELFF. Supplemented by reference TRBV30 and TRBJ2-2, the full variable domain reads SQTIHQWPATLVQPVGSPLSLECTVEGTSNPNLYWYRQAAGRGLQLLFYSVGIGQISSEVPQNLSASRPQDRQFILSSKKLLLSDSGFYLCAWSGGRNTGELFFGEGSRLTVL.

The V gene is TRBV29-1, the J gene TRBJ2-1; possible D gene TRBD2, 6 bases. The V gene lost 6 bases and the J gene lost 0 bases, with 24 bases spanning the gap. Per the germline V gene, CDR1 is SQVTM and CDR2 is ANQGSEA. The CDR3 contains 18 residues. The CDR3 loop reads CSVSGGYSSGGSYNEQFF. The DNA of the CDR3 is TGCAGCGTATCTGGGGGGTACTCCTCCGGGGGCTCCTACAATGAGCAGTTCTTC.

This chain connects TRBV7-9 to TRBJ2-7; 9 positions match TRBD2. The J segment lost 2 bases and the V segment lost 2 bases, leaving 7 bases of the junction unmatched. The CDR3 consists of 16 residues. CDR1 SEHNR and CDR2 FQNEAQ come from the germline V gene (reference sequence). Here the CDR3 reads CASSLIGEREAYEQYF. The CDR3 nucleotides are TGTGCCAGCAGCTTAATTGGAGAGCGGGAGGCCTACGAGCAGTACTTC.